These T cell receptor beta chains were read from a single sample in a study of shared clonotypes between healthy human individuals. The assay was immunoSEQ multiplex PCR, and TCRdb's table has in-frame clones only and misses some. The sample records around 200,000 clones, roughly 93% being singletons. The sample consisted of naive CD4+ T cells sorted from blood. The origin of the receptors is a woman in her 30s in good health. Both conserved end residues are part of each CDR3. A D gene is named only where the DNA matches it firmly. Some rows have no size entry. The others give once, few or many, or a class for an expanded clone.

>TRBJ2-1|TRBD2|TRBV20-1|-
TGCAGTGCTAGGCGGGAGAGGGAGTTCTTC
CSARREREFF
>TRBJ2-3|TRBD1|TRBV9|-
TGTGCCAGCAGCGCTTGGACAGGGATCGGCACCACAGATACGCAGTATTTT
CASSAWTGIGTTDTQYF
>TRBJ2-7|-|TRBV7-9|-
TGTGCCAGCAGCTTACAGATCGGGGACTCCTACGAGCAGTACTTC
CASSLQIGDSYEQYF
>TRBJ1-2|-|TRBV28|-
TGTGCCAGCAGTTTACTATCAGGGGCGAGGTATGGCTACACCTTC
CASSLLSGARYGYTF
>TRBJ2-1|-|TRBV2|-
TGTGCCAGCAGTGTTTTCGGGAGCACCTACAATGAGCAGTTCTTC
CASSVFGSTYNEQFF
>TRBJ2-7|-|TRBV5-1|-
TGCGCCAGCAGCTTTTGGGGATTGAACTACGAGCAGTACTTC
CASSFWGLNYEQYF
>TRBJ2-7|TRBD1|TRBV6-1|-
TGTGCCAGCATTTCTACAGGGGGCCCCTACGAGCAGTACTTC
CASISTGGPYEQYF
>TRBJ2-7|-|TRBV28|-
TGTGCCAGCAGTTTTAACTACGAGCAGTACTTC
CASSFNYEQYF
>TRBJ2-5|TRBD2|TRBV7-3|-
TGTGCCAGCAGCTGGACTAGCGGGAGGGGGGAGACCCAGTACTTC
CASSWTSGRGETQYF
>TRBJ2-3|TRBD2|TRBV5-1|-
TGCGCCAGCAGCTTAGGTCCTAGCGGGACCACAGATACGCAGTATTTT
CASSLGPSGTTDTQYF
>TRBJ2-6|-|TRBV7-9|-
TGTGCCAGCAGCTTAGTGCTCTCTGGGGCCAACGTCCTGACTTTC
CASSLVLSGANVLTF
>TRBJ2-1|TRBD1|TRBV19|-
TGTGCCAGTAGTATTCTCGGGACAGCCTACAATGAGCAGTTCTTC
CASSILGTAYNEQFF
>TRBJ2-7|TRBD2|TRBV7-9|few
TGTGCCAGCAGCACTAGGGGACTAGCGGGAGTCGAGCAGTACTTC
CASSTRGLAGVEQYF
>TRBJ2-7|-|TRBV9|-
TGTGCCAGCAGCGTGTCCGTAACAGGTATCCACGAGCAGTACTTC
CASSVSVTGIHEQYF
>TRBJ2-1|TRBD1|TRBV27|-
TGTGCCAGCAGTTTGGACAGGGGCTACAATGAGCAGTTCTTC
CASSLDRGYNEQFF
>TRBJ1-1|TRBD1|TRBV27|-
TGTGCCAGCAGTTTATCGAGGACAGGGGAAGCTTTCTTT
CASSLSRTGEAFF
>TRBJ2-5|-|TRBV7-2|-
TGTGCCAGCAGCCTCTACGGGACACGCCAAGAGACCCAGTACTTC
CASSLYGTRQETQYF
>TRBJ2-7|TRBD1|TRBV6-5|-
TGTGCCAGCAGTTACGGGACAGGGGGCGTAGACGAGCAGTACTTC
CASSYGTGGVDEQYF
>TRBJ1-4|-|TRBV28|-
TGTGCCAGCAGTTTAAACGTGGGCGGGATAGGACGAGAAAAACTGTTTTTT
CASSLNVGGIGREKLFF
>TRBJ2-7|-|TRBV10-3|once
TGTGCCATCAGTGAGTCGTCCTTAAGCTCCTACGAGCAGTACTTC
CAISESSLSSYEQYF
>TRBJ1-1|TRBD1|TRBV9|-
TGTGCCAGCAGCGTTACAGGGGCGGGGGGCACTGAAGCTTTCTTT
CASSVTGAGGTEAFF
>TRBJ2-1|-|TRBV30|-
TGTGCCTGGAGTGAACCTAGCGACCTCTACAATGAGCAGTTCTTC
CAWSEPSDLYNEQFF
>TRBJ2-3|TRBD2|TRBV10-1|-
TGCGCCAGCAGCTCAGCGGGAGGCACAGATACGCAGTATTTT
CASSSAGGTDTQYF
>TRBJ2-2|-|TRBV7-9|-
TGTGCCAGCAGCTTCCGGGAGAACACCGGGGAGCTGTTTTTT
CASSFRENTGELFF
>TRBJ2-3|-|TRBV19|-
TGTGCCAGTAGTATAATAGCGCGGGCACACACAGATACGCAGTATTTT
CASSIIARAHTDTQYF
>TRBJ1-5|TRBD1|TRBV19|-
TGTGCCAGTAGTATAGTGGGACAGGGAGGTTATCAGCCCCAGCATTTT
CASSIVGQGGYQPQHF
>TRBJ1-4|-|TRBV27|-
TGTGCCAGCAGTTTACACCCGAGGAACTTTGCAACTAATGAAAAACTGTTTTTT
CASSLHPRNFATNEKLFF
>TRBJ2-7|TRBD2|TRBV5-6|-
TGTGCCAGCAGCTTGGGGGGCCTGACTAGCGGGAACGACGAGCAGTACTTC
CASSLGGLTSGNDEQYF
>TRBJ2-5|-|TRBV2|-
TGTGCCAGCAGGTCACAAGAGACCCAGTACTTC
CASRSQETQYF
>TRBJ2-3|TRBD1|TRBV5-1|-
TGCGCCAGCAGCTTAGTAGGGACAGCCGGCACAGATACGCAGTATTTT
CASSLVGTAGTDTQYF
>TRBJ1-1|-|TRBV14|few
TGTGCCAGCAGACAACAGCAAGGGGTGAACACTGAAGCTTTCTTT
CASRQQQGVNTEAFF
>TRBJ2-7|-|TRBV5-1|-
TGCGCCAGCAGCTTGGAAGGGGCATCGGGGAGGCAGTACTTC
CASSLEGASGRQYF
>TRBJ1-1|-|TRBV29-1|-
TGCAGCGTTGAATTGGTTCCCGGGACGAGTGAAGCTTTCTTT
CSVELVPGTSEAFF
>TRBJ1-1|TRBD1|TRBV6-1|-
TGTGCCAGCAGTGACCGTACAGGGGTTACCACTGAAGCTTTCTTT
CASSDRTGVTTEAFF
>TRBJ1-4|-|TRBV6-1|-
TGTGCCAGCAGTTCAGGGGCTCCTAATGAAAAACTGTTTTTT
CASSSGAPNEKLFF
>TRBJ2-7|-|TRBV5-8|-
TGTGCCAGCAGCCGTCACGGGGGCGAGCAGTACTTC
CASSRHGGEQYF
>TRBJ2-5|-|TRBV5-4|-
TGTGCCAGCAGCTTGGGGGGACGGCCCCAAGAGACCCAGTACTTC
CASSLGGRPQETQYF
>TRBJ2-5|TRBD2|TRBV29-1|-
TGCAGCGTTGGCCTAGCGGGAGCGGAGACCCAGTACTTC
CSVGLAGAETQYF
>TRBJ2-1|-|TRBV28|-
TGTGCCAGCAGAAACCCACCCCGCGGGGAGCAGTTCTTC
CASRNPPRGEQFF
>TRBJ2-1|-|TRBV5-1|-
TGCGCCAGCAGCTCGGGACCTTACAATGAGCAGTTCTTC
CASSSGPYNEQFF
>TRBJ2-6|-|TRBV15|-
TGTGCCACCAGCAGAGTACGCTCTGGGGCCAACGTCCTGACTTTC
CATSRVRSGANVLTF
>TRBJ2-5|-|TRBV28|-
TGTGCCAGCAGAGGACCCTCGTGGACCCAGTACTTC
CASRGPSWTQYF